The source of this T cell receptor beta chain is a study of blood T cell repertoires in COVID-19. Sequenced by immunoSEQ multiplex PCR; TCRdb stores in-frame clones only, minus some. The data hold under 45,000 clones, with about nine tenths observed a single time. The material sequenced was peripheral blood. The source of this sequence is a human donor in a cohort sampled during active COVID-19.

CDR3 in DNA: TGTGCCAGCAGCCCCGCAGGGGGCCTCACTGAAGCTTTCTTT. This codes for CASSPAGGLTEAFF. This chain links TRBV4-2 with TRBJ1-1; TRBD1 matches at 8 bases. The CDR3 extends over 14 amino acids. Germline values: CDR1 LGHNA, CDR2 YNFKEQ. The V and J ends lost 4 bases and 4 bases, in that order; junction bases with no gene match: 5.